This entry lists 27 T cell receptor beta chains sequenced from one sample in a study of CD8 T cells in ankylosing spondylitis. Overall study findings and caveats: The study identified a TCR beta motif of under 10 highly homologous variants that appeared characteristic of ankylosing spondylitis blood.

TCRdb passed the 5' RACE reads through MiXCR, listing each CDR3 protein once. The repertoire has fewer than 500,000 distinct CDR3 sequences, approximately 20% of them found once; the top ten carry roughly a sixth. Their antigen targets remain unknown. Sequencing was done on a sample of blood, either unsorted or a sorted T cell fraction (not recorded which). These receptors all come from a male donor with ankylosing spondylitis.

This clonotype was detected only a few times. The J gene is TRBJ1-2, the V gene TRBV5-6; unclear D gene. Trimming removed 0 bases at V and 4 bases at J, with 10 bases between. Germline CDR1 SGHDT, CDR2 YYEEEE. This CDR3 contains 14 residues. The CDR3 DNA reads TGTGCCAGCAGCTTGGGTGCCAACTTCTATGGCTACACCTTC. Encoded protein: CASSLGANFYGYTF.

The rearrangement uses TRBV18 and TRBJ1-2; 12 bases are a match to TRBD1. Germline CDR1 is KGHSH and CDR2 is LQKENI. This CDR3 has 15 residues. The V and J ends lost 5 bases and 5 bases, in that order; junction bases with no gene match: 6. The CDR3 DNA is TGTGCCAGCTCAAAACCGGGACAGGGGGCGTATGGCTACACCTTC. Protein: CASSKPGQGAYGYTF.

The chain links TRBV19 to TRBJ1-1; 9 bases fit TRBD1. The germline gives CDR1 LNHDA, CDR2 SQIVND (reference sequence). CDR3 size: 16 residues. Trimming removed 5 bases from V and 5 bases from J; junction bases left unmatched: 12. CDR3 sequence reads: CASSSYFGTGKTEAFF. In DNA, the CDR3 is TGTGCCAGTAGTTCGTACTTCGGGACAGGGAAAACTGAAGCTTTCTTT.

This chain joins TRBV28 and TRBJ2-7; D is possibly TRBD2 (5 bases). V was cut by 0 bases and J by 6 bases, with 9 bases left in between. In germline, CDR1 is MDHEN, CDR2 SYDVKM. CDR3 length: 13 residues. CDR3 sequence (DNA): TGTGCCAGCAGTTTATGGGTCCGGGGCGAGCAGTACTTC. Protein sequence: CASSLWVRGEQYF.

The count of this clonotype is one. The chain joins TRBV23-1 to TRBJ2-1, with TRBD1 matching over 7 bases. TRBV23-1 qualifies as an ORF whose function is uncertain. This CDR3 contains 15 residues. The V gene end was trimmed by 6 bases and the J gene end by 3 bases; junction bases not matched to a gene: 8. The CDR3 DNA sequence: TGCGCCAGCAGCCGCAACAGGGGTTACTACAATGAGCAGTTCTTC. Translation gives CASSRNRGYYNEQFF.

CDR3 nucleotides: TGCGCCAGCAGCTTGGAATCCGGGATCCACGAGCAGTACTTC. Encoded protein: CASSLESGIHEQYF. The chain combines TRBV5-1 with TRBJ2-7, with a possible D match to TRBD2 (5 bases). V lost 0 bases and J lost 5, with 12 bases in between. CDR3 size: 14 residues. Germline-derived CDR1 and CDR2 are SGHRS and YFSETQ. Based on the CDR3 plus reference TRBV5-1 and TRBJ2-7, the full variable domain is KAGVTQTPRYLIKTRGQQVTLSCSPISGHRSVSWYQQTPGQGLQFLFEYFSETQRNKGNFPGRFSGRQFSNSRSEMNVSTLELGDSALYLCASSLESGIHEQYFGPGTRLTVT.

This clonotype showed up just a few times. The chain uses TRBV12-3 or TRBV12-4 and TRBJ1-4; 9 bases map to TRBD1. The CDR3 has 14 residues. The junction had 9 bases not matched to a gene; V was cut back by 6 bases and J by 10 bases. The CDR3 reads CASSSRTGERKLFF. The CDR3 nucleotides read TGTGCCAGCAGCTCCAGGACAGGGGAAAGAAAACTGTTTTTT.

The rearrangement joins TRBV12-3 or TRBV12-4 to TRBJ1-1, with 10 positions matching TRBD1. The CDR3 consists of 14 residues. The V and J ends lost 2 bases and 11 bases, in that order; junction bases with no gene match: 8. The CDR3 loop is CASSLNRDRGSAFF. CDR3 in DNA: TGTGCCAGCAGTTTAAACCGGGACAGGGGATCGGCTTTCTTT.

The chain uses TRBV7-8 and TRBJ1-3, with no clear D. The CDR3 contains 15 residues. Trimming removed 0 bases from V and 4 bases from J, with 10 bases in between. Germline V gene lookup returns CDR1 SGHVS and CDR2 FQNEAQ. CDR3 region: CASSLAPRRGNTIYF. As DNA, the CDR3 is TGTGCCAGCAGCTTAGCCCCCCGGCGAGGAAACACCATATATTTT.

V and J are TRBV12-3 or TRBV12-4 and TRBJ2-1; 9 nucleotides match TRBD2. The J segment lost 3 bases and the V segment lost 4 bases, leaving 7 bases of the junction unmatched. The length of the CDR3 is 16 residues. The CDR3 reads CASSYFSGSRYNEQFF. In DNA, the CDR3 is TGTGCCAGCAGTTACTTTAGCGGGAGTCGCTACAATGAGCAGTTCTTC.

This clonotype was seen more than once but under ten times. The chain is built from TRBV20-1 and TRBJ2-3; 10 bases align to TRBD2. Germline-derived CDR1 and CDR2 are DFQATT and SNEGSKA (reference sequence). The CDR3 has 15 residues. J lost 4 bases, V lost 3 bases, and 7 bases had no gene match. CDR3 amino acids: CSARGAGGPADTQYF. The CDR3 DNA is TGCAGTGCTAGGGGAGCGGGAGGGCCGGCAGATACGCAGTATTTT.

The rearrangement uses TRBV2 and TRBJ2-2, with D possibly TRBD1 on 6 matching bases. CDR1 is SNHLY and CDR2 is FYNNEI in the germline V gene. V lost 8 bases and J 4 bases, leaving 20 bases between the germline ends. This CDR3 spans 16 amino acids. CDR3 in DNA: TGTGCCAGCCTAGGGGACACTGCCTCCTTCACCGGGGAGCTGTTTTTT. Translating it yields CASLGDTASFTGELFF.

Only a few counts were recorded for this clonotype. The chain recombines TRBV10-3 with TRBJ2-1, with 10 nucleotides matching TRBD2. J lost 0 bases, V lost 6 bases, and 14 bases had no gene match. Looked up from germline, CDR1 is ENHRY and CDR2 is SYGVKD. The CDR3 has 19 residues. This chain's CDR3 is CAIRASSGLANASYNEQFF. Written as DNA, the CDR3 is TGTGCCATCAGGGCAAGCTCGGGACTAGCGAACGCCTCCTACAATGAGCAGTTCTTC.

This clonotype was observed a handful of times. The chain recombines TRBV10-2 with TRBJ2-5; D is unclear. Trimming removed 6 bases from V and 2 bases from J, with 10 bases in between. Germline assignment: CDR1 WSHSY and CDR2 SAAADI. The CDR3 has 13 amino acids. The CDR3 sequence: CASRSAGQETQYF. As DNA, the CDR3 is TGCGCCAGCAGGAGCGCTGGGCAAGAGACCCAGTACTTC.

V is TRBV4-2 and J is TRBJ2-1; D uncertain. There are 15 residues in the CDR3. V lost 3 bases, J lost 7 bases, and 16 bases lay in between. Germline CDR1 reads LGHNA; CDR2 reads YNFKEQ. The CDR3 coding sequence is TGTGCCAGCAGCCATGCCCTCGGGCCGTCTAATGAGCAGTTCTTC. Translation: CASSHALGPSNEQFF.

This sequence joins TRBV3-1 and TRBJ1-3; 11 bases align to TRBD1. This CDR3 contains 16 residues. The J segment lost 3 bases and the V segment lost 4 bases, leaving 5 bases of the junction unmatched. Germline CDR1 is LGHDT and CDR2 is YNNKEL (reference sequence). The CDR3 here is CASSLRTGGFGNTIYF. For the CDR3, the DNA is TGTGCCAGCAGCCTCCGGACAGGGGGCTTTGGAAACACCATATATTTT.

This clonotype was observed at least ten times. This chain uses TRBV28 with TRBJ2-1, with TRBD2 matching over 11 bases. Germline V gene data show CDR1 as MDHEN and CDR2 as SYDVKM. The CDR3 is made up of 16 amino acids. Trimming took 7 bases from V and 7 from J; bases not matched to a gene: 12. CDR3 sequence reads: CASTLGLAGGQNEQFF. CDR3 in DNA: TGTGCCAGCACTCTCGGGCTAGCGGGAGGCCAGAATGAGCAGTTCTTC.

A few counts support this clonotype. V gene TRBV6-5 combines with J gene TRBJ2-1; the match to TRBD2 covers 7 bases. The trim removed 2 bases at V and 6 bases at J, leaving 4 bases unmatched. The CDR3 loop spans 14 amino acids. Per germline, CDR1 MNHEY and CDR2 SVGAGI. The CDR3 nucleotides read TGTGCCAGCAGTTACGACCCGGGGGGCAATGAGCAGTTCTTC. It yields the protein CASSYDPGGNEQFF.

This clonotype was seen a few times. The rearrangement uses TRBV11-2 and TRBJ2-1; D gene ambiguous. The length of the CDR3 is 14 residues. V lost 5 bases and J 5 bases, leaving 13 bases between the germline ends. Germline V lookup: CDR1 SGHAT, CDR2 FQNNGV. CDR3 nucleotides: TGTGCCAGCAGCGTGTTTGCGACAAACAATGAGCAGTTCTTC. Its protein is CASSVFATNNEQFF.

In its sample, this clonotype was seen a few times. The V and J genes are TRBV12-5 and TRBJ2-2, with 7 bases that match TRBD1. J gave up 6 bases and V 4 bases, and 8 bases lay outside the gene matches. The CDR3 consists of 15 residues. CDR1 is LGHNT and CDR2 is FRNRAP in the germline V gene. CDR3 bases: TGTGCTAGTGGTTGGACAGGCTCGGGCGCCGGGGAGCTGTTTTTT. It yields the protein CASGWTGSGAGELFF.

The chain carries TRBV2 and TRBJ1-1, with D possibly being TRBD1 (5 bases). Trimming shortened V by 11 bases and J by 11 bases, and 18 bases separated the two germline ends. CDR3 length: 11 residues. Germline-derived CDR1 and CDR2 are SNHLY and FYNNEI. The CDR3 DNA follows: TGTGCCCTGAGGGACCGGACACTTGCTTTCTTT. It translates to CALRDRTLAFF.

The table lists this clonotype with a few counts. V is TRBV20-1 and J is TRBJ2-3; D is unclear. Germline V gene data show CDR1 as DFQATT and CDR2 as SNEGSKA (reference sequence). The CDR3 has 17 amino acids. The germline V and J ends were trimmed by 0 bases and 1 base, with 17 bases remaining between them. CDR3 amino acids: CSARDLFGPGRTDTQYF. DNA of the CDR3: TGCAGTGCTAGAGATCTCTTCGGCCCCGGCCGCACAGATACGCAGTATTTT.

The chain has TRBV24-1 and TRBJ2-1; D gene ambiguous. The CDR3 covers 12 residues. Germline V gene sequence: CDR1 KGHDR, CDR2 SFDVKD. V was pared by 5 bases and J by 5 bases, with 6 bases between. CDR3 sequence (DNA): TGTGCCACCAGTGGTTCGCACAATGAGCAGTTCTTC. Translation gives CATSGSHNEQFF.

Only a few counts were recorded for this clonotype. This chain uses TRBV2 with TRBJ2-5; D possibly uses TRBD1 or TRBD2 (5 bases each). The V gene's germline CDR1 is SNHLY and CDR2 FYNNEI. CDR3 length: 16 amino acids. V gave up 5 bases and J gave up 1 base, with 17 bases separating them. The CDR3 protein is CASSLGVSRGQETQYF. CDR3 DNA: TGTGCCAGCAGTTTGGGGGTGTCTAGAGGCCAAGAGACCCAGTACTTC.

This clonotype was detected a few times. This chain joins TRBV28 and TRBJ1-5, with unresolved D. The CDR3 runs 11 residues. CDR1 and CDR2 (germline): MDHEN, SYDVKM. V shed 4 bases and J shed 5 bases, with 3 bases lying between them. CDR3 sequence: CASSWDQPQHF. The DNA for the CDR3 is TGTGCCAGCAGTTGGGATCAGCCCCAGCATTTT.

This chain links TRBV5-1 with TRBJ1-1; no clear D. Germline V CDR1 and CDR2: SGHRS, YFSETQ. The V gene lost 4 bases and the J gene lost 1 base, with 14 bases spanning the gap. The CDR3 covers 15 residues. Here the CDR3 reads CASSGEVVSNTEAFF. The CDR3 DNA follows: TGCGCCAGCAGCGGGGAGGTCGTATCGAACACTGAAGCTTTCTTT.

This chain uses TRBV7-3 with TRBJ2-7, with 7 positions matching TRBD1. Per the germline V gene, CDR1 is SGHTA and CDR2 is FQGTGA. Losses at the gene ends were 1 base for V and 2 bases for J; bases not matched to a gene: 2. The CDR3 is 14 residues long. CDR3 sequence (DNA): TGTGCCAGCAGCTTAATGGGACAGCCCTACGAGCAGTACTTC. This gives the protein CASSLMGQPYEQYF.